This T cell receptor beta chain originates from a study of esophageal squamous cell carcinoma under preoperative chemotherapy. Study at large: Both tumor-infiltrating lymphocytes and peripheral blood T cells had their TCR repertoires profiled.

Time point: before preoperative PTX-NDP chemotherapy. Paclitaxel-nedaplatin chemotherapy was given to patients ahead of their surgery. Study-level points and caveats: After chemotherapy, TCR diversity rose significantly in peripheral T cells but not in tumor-infiltrating lymphocytes. Clonal contraction, more than amplification, hit abundant clones after paclitaxel-nedaplatin.

TCRdb redid the calling of the PCR reads with MiXCR, one entry per CDR3 protein. The sample has approximately 12,000 distinct CDR3 sequences; almost 55% are singletons. With regard to this clonotype: The antigen remains unidentified.

Collection took place from a patient given preoperative chemotherapy. The TCR originated in a human donor with esophageal squamous cell carcinoma. The donor label of this sample is uncertain.

In DNA, the CDR3 is TGTGCCAGCAGTGATAGAGTGTCCAGCGGGAGAGGTAATACGCAGTTCTTC. Its protein is CASSDRVSSGRGNTQFF. J is TRBJ2-1 and V is TRBV6-1, with TRBD2 matching over 8 bases. The germline CDR1 and CDR2 sequences are MNHNS and SASEGT. The V and J ends lost 3 bases and 12 bases, in that order; junction bases with no gene match: 19. There are 17 residues in the CDR3.